These 3 T cell receptor beta chains were all obtained from the same sample, sequenced in a study of cytomegalovirus exposure and HLA in healthy donors. Primers for the PCR totalled 60 Vbeta and 13 Jbeta. Some clones are missing from TCRdb's copy, which holds only in-frame ones; the method was immunoSEQ multiplex PCR. The sample has 100,000 or so clones. Sequenced: PBMCs. Receptors were obtained from a woman in her twenties or thirties in good health and CMV-seronegative.

The CDR3 loop reads CASSLRAGSMGQYF. DNA of the CDR3: TGTGCCAGCAGCTTGCGGGCAGGGTCTATGGGGCAGTACTTC. The chain joins TRBV5-4 to TRBJ2-7; TRBD1 is a possible D gene (5 bases). Per the germline V gene, CDR1 is SGHNT and CDR2 is YYREEE (reference sequence). The ends were cut back, 1 base at V and 9 bases at J, with 17 bases in the middle. The CDR3 has 14 residues.

The chain uses TRBV6-5 and TRBJ2-6; D ambiguous. The CDR3 is made up of 16 amino acids. The V end lost 0 bases, the J end lost 0 bases, and 6 bases lay between the germline ends. CDR1 and CDR2 (germline): MNHEY, SVGAGI. The chain's CDR3 is CASSYSTGSGANVLTF. The CDR3 bases are TGTGCCAGCAGTTACTCGACTGGCTCTGGGGCCAACGTCCTGACTTTC.

V usage is TRBV5-6 and J usage is TRBJ1-6; D is unresolved. The V gene lost 5 bases and the J gene lost 9 bases, with 18 bases spanning the gap. The CDR3 contains 15 residues. The germline gives CDR1 SGHDT, CDR2 YYEEEE. The CDR3 sequence is CASSLEAGSLSPLHF. As DNA, the CDR3 is TGTGCCAGCAGTCTGGAGGCGGGGAGTCTTTCACCCCTCCACTTT.